The clone carrying this TCR beta chain was seen only a few times. Antigen: not known. The record originates from a study of blood T cells in healthy people across ages. Turning to the study itself: With template switching, about one barcoded beta molecule was captured per two T cells.

V trimming: 4 bases; J trimming: 3 bases; junction bases outside the gene matches: 5. The CDR3 consists of 14 residues. CDR1 is SGHDN, CDR2 FVKESK, per germline. A second roughly 6 to 11 cycle PCR used barcoded and J-beta primers. TCRdb processed the 5' RACE reads anew with MiXCR; each CDR3 protein has one entry. The sample lists about 780,000 distinct CDR3 sequences; around 68% were seen once. Isolation recovered at least 7 million PBMCs from every sample. Whole-study results and caveats: Unsorted PBMCs blocked a conclusive comparison of naive and antigen-experienced cells. Diversity of TCR beta correlated strongly with naive T cell percentage.

The V gene is TRBV14, the J gene TRBJ2-7; 8 bases are a match to TRBD2. The TCR sequence derives from a man aged 25 to 40 in good health. Sequencing used blood. The CDR3 nucleotides read TGTGCCAGCAGCCCCTCGGGGGGGTTCTACGAGCAGTACTTC. Translating gives CASSPSGGFYEQYF.